A single sample is the source of the 19 T cell receptor beta chains below, sequenced in a study of a mutant IDH1 vaccine in newly diagnosed glioma (dated by TCRdb to 2020 to 2022). In light of the paper, this sample's time point label describes: baseline, week 1 (first vaccination visit). The treatment or condition label here, explained by the study, means: pre-vaccination baseline after standard-of-care therapy. Library preparation was by the immunoSEQ multiplex PCR assay. The immuneACCESS repertoire file appears here via TCRdb, limited to in-frame rearrangements. These files lack a portion of the clones; in checked studies, under half of the deficit traces to unresolved V genes, and the cause of the others is not known. This sample comprises about 51,000 clones, over 65% of them detected only once. 1.5% to 2% of the sample is in the top ten clones. The sample here was PBMCs, taken from a glioma patient treated with radiotherapy, temozolomide or both. These receptor sequences come from a woman aged 40-49 years with glioma.

V usage is TRBV7-2 and J usage is TRBJ1-1; TRBD1 might be the D (6 bases). With 1 base removed from V and 6 bases from J, the gap between germline ends came to 9 bases. The CDR3 is 13 amino acids. Germline V CDR1 and CDR2: SGHTA, FQGNSA. The CDR3 region has the DNA TGTGCCAGCAGCTTAGGGGGGGCGTCTGAAGCTTTCTTT. It yields the protein CASSLGGASEAFF. Supplemented by reference TRBV7-2 and TRBJ1-1, the full variable domain reads GAGVSQSPSNKVTEKGKDVELRCDPISGHTALYWYRQSLGQGLEFLIYFQGNSAPDKSGLPSDRFSAERTGGSVSTLTIQRTQQEDSAVYLCASSLGGASEAFFGQGTRLTVV.

This clone was detected a few times. This rearrangement joins TRBV7-9 to TRBJ1-1, with TRBD1 matching over 12 bases. V shed 5 bases and J 6 bases; nucleotides not matched to a gene: 7. The CDR3 spans 15 residues. Germline V gives CDR1 SEHNR, CDR2 FQNEAQ (reference sequence). The CDR3 loop is CASSPGTGGNPEAFF. The DNA for the CDR3 is TGTGCCAGCAGCCCGGGGACAGGGGGCAATCCTGAAGCTTTCTTT. The full variable domain, in which reference TRBV7-9 and TRBJ1-1 provide the parts outside the CDR3, is DTGVSQNPRHKITKRGQNVTFRCDPISEHNRLYWYRQTLGQGPEFLTYFQNEAQLEKSRLLSDRFSAERPKGSFSTLEIQRTEQGDSAMYLCASSPGTGGNPEAFFGQGTRLTVV.

The V gene is TRBV30, the J gene TRBJ1-1, with TRBD1 matching over 9 bases. Trimming at V came to 2 bases and at J to 4 bases, leaving 8 bases not matched to a gene. The germline V gene encodes CDR1 GTSNPN and CDR2 SVGIG (reference sequence). The CDR3 is made up of 15 amino acids. Here the CDR3 reads CAWSKRDRDVTEAFF. The CDR3, as DNA: TGTGCCTGGAGTAAACGGGACAGGGATGTCACTGAAGCTTTCTTT.

The chain employs TRBV5-1 and TRBJ2-1; no clear D. Germline-derived CDR1 and CDR2 are SGHRS and YFSETQ. Trimming took 0 bases from V and 2 from J, leaving 9 bases between them. The CDR3 spans 15 residues. The CDR3 reads CASSLGGSTYNEQFF. CDR3 coding DNA: TGCGCCAGCAGCTTGGGGGGTTCCACCTACAATGAGCAGTTCTTC.

This clone was counted once. This sequence joins TRBV19 and TRBJ1-3; TRBD1 matches at 10 bases. Trimming cost V 3 bases and J 0 bases; bases outside gene matches: 2. Germline CDR1 LNHDA, CDR2 SQIVND (reference sequence). CDR3 length equals 16 residues. Written as DNA, the CDR3 is TGTGCCAGTAGTATCCGACAGGGGGCCTCTGGAAACACCATATATTTT. It specifies CASSIRQGASGNTIYF.

CDR3 in DNA: TGTGCCAGCCAAAAATACAATGAGCAGTTCTTC. Encoded protein: CASQKYNEQFF. This chain joins TRBV25-1 and TRBJ2-1; D remains ambiguous. Germline V gene data show CDR1 as MGHDK and CDR2 as SYGVNS. The V end lost 8 bases, the J end lost 4 bases, and 6 bases lay between the germline ends. The CDR3 loop spans 11 amino acids.

The chain combines TRBV29-1 with TRBJ1-2; D unresolved. From germline, CDR1 is SQVTM and CDR2 ANQGSEA. V was shortened by 3 bases and J by 6 bases, with 11 bases between the two germline ends. CDR3 size: 12 residues. The CDR3 reads CSVDKLGDGYTF. The CDR3 DNA is TGCAGCGTTGATAAGTTGGGTGATGGCTACACCTTC.

This chain joins TRBV7-9 and TRBJ2-1; possibly TRBD2 for D (5 bases). From germline, CDR1 is SEHNR and CDR2 FQNEAQ (reference sequence). Trimming pared 5 bases from V and 0 bases from J, leaving 14 bases between. The CDR3 runs to 16 residues. CDR3 nucleotides: TGTGCCAGCAGCGACCACCGGGGTATCTCCTACAATGAGCAGTTCTTC. It codes for CASSDHRGISYNEQFF.

There are a few counts of this clone. The chain recombines TRBV9 with TRBJ1-5; weak D call: TRBD1 (6 bases). Germline-derived CDR1 and CDR2 are SGDLS and YYNGEE. Trimming left V 3 bases short and J 3 bases short, with 10 bases between. The CDR3 sequence is 14 residues long. The CDR3 spells CASSASGVNQPQHF. For the CDR3, the DNA is TGTGCCAGCAGCGCCTCAGGGGTCAATCAGCCCCAGCATTTT.

The chain carries TRBV21-1 and TRBJ1-4. TRBV21-1 corresponds to a pseudogene. CDR3 length: 15 amino acids. The CDR3 bases are TGTGCCAGCAGGTGGGGGAGACAGAATAATGAAAAACTGTTTTTT. The encoded protein is CASRWGRQNNEKLFF.

The gene calls are TRBV27 and TRBJ1-5; D may be TRBD1 (5 bases). In germline, CDR1 is MNHEY, CDR2 SMNVEV (reference sequence). V lost 2 bases and J lost 6, with 14 bases in between. This CDR3 comprises 15 residues. The CDR3 nucleotides are TGTGCCAGCAGTTTAAGGGACGGGTGGGGTCAGCCCCAGCATTTT. This sequence encodes CASSLRDGWGQPQHF.

The V and J genes are TRBV7-9 and TRBJ1-1; D ambiguous. This CDR3 has 16 amino acids. CDR1 and CDR2 from the germline V gene are SEHNR and FQNEAQ (reference sequence). The V gene lost 5 bases and the J gene lost 1 base, with 17 bases spanning the gap. The CDR3 DNA is TGTGCCAGCAGCGCTGTGGGCAGCCTAAGGAACACTGAAGCTTTCTTT. Translation gives CASSAVGSLRNTEAFF.

CDR3 in DNA: TGTGCCAGCGAGAGAGCGGTCCGTGAGACCCAGTACTTC. Encoded protein: CASERAVRETQYF. The chain links TRBV7-9 to TRBJ2-5, with D possibly being TRBD2 (5 bases). The CDR3 is made up of 13 amino acids. V dropped 8 bases and J dropped 5 bases, with 15 bases sitting between them. The germline CDR1 and CDR2 sequences are SEHNR and FQNEAQ (reference sequence).

This chain uses TRBV27 with TRBJ1-1; D call uncertain. Trimming cost V 3 bases and J 4 bases, with 9 bases left between them. This CDR3 spans 13 amino acids. Germline CDR1 MNHEY, CDR2 SMNVEV (reference sequence). The chain's CDR3 is CASSLSGLTEAFF. The CDR3 nucleotides are TGTGCCAGCAGTTTGTCGGGCCTCACTGAAGCTTTCTTT.

The genes are TRBV5-1 and TRBJ1-1, with D possibly being TRBD1 (6 bases). The CDR3 contains 15 residues. Trimming pared 0 bases from V and 5 bases from J, leaving 14 bases between. Germline V gene data show CDR1 as SGHRS and CDR2 as YFSETQ. The CDR3 bases are TGCGCCAGCAGCTTGGGGGACAAGGTTAAGACTGAAGCTTTCTTT. Translating it yields CASSLGDKVKTEAFF. Full variable domain (outside the CDR3, taken from reference TRBV5-1 and TRBJ1-1): KAGVTQTPRYLIKTRGQQVTLSCSPISGHRSVSWYQQTPGQGLQFLFEYFSETQRNKGNFPGRFSGRQFSNSRSEMNVSTLELGDSALYLCASSLGDKVKTEAFFGQGTRLTVV.

This CDR3 is CAWTYVGSYGYTF. In DNA, the CDR3 is TGTGCCTGGACCTACGTTGGCTCCTATGGCTACACCTTC. This chain joins TRBV30 and TRBJ1-2; no reliable D call. The length of the CDR3 is 13 residues. V lost 4 bases, J lost 4 bases, and 13 bases lay in between. CDR1 is GTSNPN, CDR2 SVGIG, per germline (reference sequence).

V gene TRBV30 combines with J gene TRBJ1-5; D not certain. This CDR3 is built from 16 residues. Germline lookup yields CDR1 GTSNPN and CDR2 SVGIG (reference sequence). V was trimmed by 0 bases and J by 0 bases, leaving 12 bases between them. The CDR3 loop is CAWSVNRGISNQPQHF. The CDR3 DNA is TGTGCCTGGAGTGTAAATCGCGGAATTAGCAATCAGCCCCAGCATTTT.

This chain links TRBV9 with TRBJ2-3; TRBD1 matches at 9 bases. This CDR3 comprises 14 residues. Germline V gene sequence: CDR1 SGDLS, CDR2 YYNGEE. V lost 4 bases and J lost 6; bases outside the gene matches: 6. CDR3 protein: CASSTTGGLDTQYF. CDR3 in DNA: TGTGCCAGCAGCACTACAGGGGGCTTGGATACGCAGTATTTT.

This clone was detected only once. The J gene is TRBJ2-7, the V gene TRBV5-1, with D possibly matching TRBD1 (6 bases). The CDR3 spans 14 residues. Trimming took off 4 bases at V and 5 bases at J, with 16 bases between the two ends. Germline V gene sequence: CDR1 SGHRS, CDR2 YFSETQ. CDR3 coding DNA: TGCGCCAGCAGCCCGGGACACTCCATAGACGAGCAGTACTTC. It is translated as CASSPGHSIDEQYF.